This TCR beta chain was captured by sequencing in a study of T cells in localized non-small cell lung cancer. Study observations and caveats: There was an association of higher blood T cell density with longer overall survival. Peak T cell clonality was found in uninvolved adjacent lung, exceeding tumor. Of the top 100 tumor clones, median roughly 60 were in adjacent lung, 25 to 35 among its top 100. The tumor had only one region sequenced, so heterogeneity remains possible.

In the case of this clone: What it binds is unknown.

V lost 5 bases, J lost 2 bases, and 10 bases lay in between. The CDR3 sequence is 14 residues long. Germline assignment: CDR1 MDHEN and CDR2 SYDVKM. The table came from immunoSEQ multiplex PCR; TCRdb's copy has only in-frame clones and leaves some out. The sample has 31,000 or so clones; 89% are singletons. The chain is built from TRBV28 and TRBJ1-5, with D possibly TRBD1 on 6 matching bases. This specimen consisted of peripheral blood, obtained before any cancer treatment. This TCR was sampled from a woman between 40 and 69 years old with stage I lung adenocarcinoma. The CDR3 is CASSQPGGNQPQHF. The CDR3 DNA reads as TGTGCCAGCAGTCAGCCAGGGGGCAATCAGCCCCAGCATTTT.